This T cell receptor (beta chain) was sequenced during a study of blood T cell repertoires in COVID-19 (TCRdb year 2020). About the full investigation: Samples from collaborators originated in the United States, Italy and Spain and spanned both the acute and convalescent phases of COVID-19. Nearly every sample came with metadata listing a de-identified subject ID, COVID-19 status, age in years and sex. The repertoires were released in a freely available public database meant as a resource for research on the immune response to SARS-CoV-2. The samples were drawn from the first 160 participants of the ongoing ImmuneRACE study and from roughly 1,300 subjects provided by 6 global collaborators. The dataset comprised deeply sampled blood TCRbeta repertoires from subjects exposed to, actively infected with, or recovered from COVID-19. HLA class I and class II types, where available, came from metadata supplied by the sample provider rather than from assay-based typing. The material from the prospective study consisted of cDNA or gDNA derived from T cells, B-cell-depleted T cells, or PBMCs.

A remark on this clone: Its antigen is unknown. Base quality data are lacking; no much larger clone is found one base away.

On the study overall, not on this receptor specifically: The quantity of clinical and demographic metadata differed by source and by participant and was supplied without curation.

TCRbeta CDR3 regions were amplified from genomic DNA using the immunoSEQ Assay, a bias-controlled multiplex PCR. The study's own analysis went as follows. The number of nucleated cells in each sample was estimated from the amplification of reference gene primers within the assay. Sequence reads were collapsed and filtered to measure the absolute abundance of every unique TCRbeta CDR3 rearrangement. For each sample, productive Simpson clonality was calculated as the square root of Simpson's diversity index across productive rearrangements. The immuneACCESS repertoire file appears here via TCRdb, limited to in-frame rearrangements. These files lack a portion of the clones; in checked studies, under half of the deficit traces to unresolved V genes, and the cause of the others is not known. V, J and clone size were drawn from that table, and D and trimming were deduced from the DNA. For this sample there are about 280,000 clones; around nine tenths appear just once. 13% of the sample is taken by the ten largest.

The trim is 7 bases for V and 4 bases for J, with a gap of 13 bases between the germline ends. The CDR3 spans 13 residues, from the cysteine through the phenylalanine. Only the CDR3 DNA is retained, 39 bases long and in frame from the first base. The germline V gene (reference sequence) provides CDR1 LNHDA and CDR2 SQIVND. In Seattle, one collaborating source enrolled patients while the infection was active and tracked those patients longitudinally over the course of disease. Whole blood was collected in K2EDTA tubes by collaborating institutions according to the institutions' own protocols. Collaborator samples were shipped for TCRbeta analysis as frozen whole blood, isolated PBMCs, or DNA extracted from either sample type.

The source material was peripheral blood. This sequence uses TRBV19 and TRBJ1-2; the best D guess is TRBD1, with 6 bases matching. The origin of this receptor is a woman in her sixties or seventies with COVID-19, enrolled during active disease. The CDR3 protein sequence reads: CASTRDIIYGYTF. The DNA sequence follows: TGTGCCAGTACCCGGGACATAATCTATGGCTACACCTTC. With the portions outside the CDR3 filled from the reference TRBV19 and TRBJ1-2 genes, the complete variable region becomes DGGITQSPKYLFRKEGQNVTLSCEQNLNHDAMYWYRQDPGQGLRLIYYSQIVNDFQKGDIAEGYSVSREKKESFPLTVTSAQKNPTAFYLCASTRDIIYGYTFGSGTRLTVV.